This TCR beta chain was recovered during a study of blood T cells in healthy people across ages. Points from the study as a whole: Roughly linear declines in TCR beta diversity per million T cells occurred with age.

Sample-barcoded 5' priming and a J-beta primer mix drove a second PCR of about 6 to 12 cycles. Using its own MiXCR run on the 5' RACE reads, TCRdb lists one record per CDR3 protein. The sample holds roughly 1,800,000 distinct CDR3 sequences; just under 50% are singletons and the top ten take around 2.1%. Concerning this clonotype itself: The target antigen is unknown.

The receptor comes from a woman aged 40 to 50 in good health. Material for sequencing was blood.

Here the CDR3 DNA reads TGCAGTGCTAGAGGCCCGACTAGCGGAAACTACAATGAGCAGTTCTTC. The encoded protein is CSARGPTSGNYNEQFF. The genes are TRBV20-1 and TRBJ2-1, with 9 bases fitting TRBD2. Germline CDR1 reads DFQATT; CDR2 reads SNEGSKA (reference sequence). The CDR3 totals 16 residues. Trimming took 1 base from V and 3 from J; bases not matched to a gene: 7.